Following are 10 T cell receptor beta chains from one sample sequenced in a study of blood T cell repertoires in COVID-19. Using immunoSEQ multiplex PCR, the repertoire was profiled, and TCRdb retains in-frame clones only, with some absent. The repertoire has roughly 130,000 clones, roughly nine tenths of them found once; the top ten carry 4% to 5%. Material for sequencing was peripheral blood. All receptors come from a man in his sixties with COVID-19, enrolled during active disease.

The chain combines TRBV6-2 or TRBV6-3 with TRBJ2-5, with 7 bases lining up with TRBD2. Germline loops: CDR1 MNHEY, CDR2 SVGEGT. There are 15 residues in the CDR3. Trimming removed 2 bases from V and 4 bases from J; junction bases left unmatched: 7. The CDR3 DNA sequence: TGTGCCAGCAGTTACGGACTAGGGGCGATAGAGACCCAGTACTTC. Its translation is CASSYGLGAIETQYF.

The chain couples TRBV30 to TRBJ2-7, with 8 bases identical to TRBD1. The germline CDR1 and CDR2 sequences are GTSNPN and SVGIG (reference sequence). The CDR3 is 13 amino acids. J was trimmed by 7 bases and V by 7 bases; bases with no gene match: 12. The DNA for the CDR3 is TGTGCCTTAAGAGGGCAGGGGGCATTGGAGCAGTACTTC. Its translation is CALRGQGALEQYF.

The chain employs TRBV9 and TRBJ2-5; 7 bases are a match to TRBD1. Germline loops: CDR1 SGDLS, CDR2 YYNGEE. V shed 0 bases, J shed 5 bases, and the junction held 4 bases outside the gene matches. The CDR3 length is 14 residues. The CDR3 sequence: CASSVEGGRETQYF. The CDR3 nucleotides read TGTGCCAGCAGCGTAGAAGGGGGCAGGGAGACCCAGTACTTC.

V is TRBV7-9 and J is TRBJ2-5; D unclear. CDR1 is SEHNR and CDR2 is FQNEAQ in the germline V gene (reference sequence). This CDR3 comprises 12 residues. Between the trimmed V and J ends, which lost 5 bases and 4 bases, there was a span of 8 bases. CDR3 sequence: CASSGQIETQYF. The CDR3 bases are TGTGCCAGCAGCGGCCAGATAGAGACCCAGTACTTC.

Here the CDR3 reads CASSARDSEQLAKNIQYF. CDR3 in DNA: TGTGCCAGCAGCGCCCGGGACTCAGAACAACTAGCCAAAAACATTCAGTACTTC. V and J are TRBV9 and TRBJ2-4, with a tentative D call TRBD2 (6 bases). V was shortened by 3 bases and J by 0 bases, with 19 bases between the two germline ends. Germline V lookup: CDR1 SGDLS, CDR2 YYNGEE. This CDR3 comprises 18 residues.

This chain uses TRBV19 with TRBJ1-2, with TRBD1 as a possible D gene (5 bases). The V gene's germline CDR1 is LNHDA and CDR2 SQIVND (reference sequence). The CDR3 is 12 residues long. The V end was cut by 3 bases, the J end by 12 bases, with 14 bases between. CDR3 loop: CASSMRQGRNTF. The CDR3 bases are TGTGCCAGTAGTATGAGGCAGGGAAGAAACACCTTC.

The chain employs TRBV2 and TRBJ1-6, with TRBD1 identical over 7 bases. Germline CDR1 reads SNHLY; CDR2 reads FYNNEI. The CDR3 sequence is 15 residues long. Germline trimming cut 3 bases from V and 10 bases from J; bases unmatched to any gene: 9. The CDR3 is CASSDATGSGSPLHF. CDR3 sequence (DNA): TGTGCCAGCAGTGATGCGACAGGGTCCGGGTCACCCCTCCACTTT.

The chain recombines TRBV5-1 with TRBJ1-1; 8 nucleotides agree with TRBD1. V was pared by 4 bases and J by 7 bases, with 15 bases of the junction left unmatched. Germline values: CDR1 SGHRS, CDR2 YFSETQ. The CDR3 covers 16 residues. For the CDR3, the DNA is TGCGCCAGCAGCCCTGGACAGGGCTTGATATTTTTTGAAGCTTTCTTT. The encoded protein is CASSPGQGLIFFEAFF.

This chain connects TRBV6-5 to TRBJ2-3; 7 bases agree with TRBD2. With V trimmed by 2 bases and J by 6 bases, 8 bases remained unmatched. Germline V gives CDR1 MNHEY, CDR2 SVGAGI. The CDR3 is made up of 15 amino acids. The CDR3 bases are TGTGCCAGCAGTTACCCCGGGGGGTCGGGGGATACGCAGTATTTT. Its protein is CASSYPGGSGDTQYF.

This clone was observed once. Other DNA sequences in the same sample also yield this CDR3. The chain is built from TRBV10-3 and TRBJ1-2; possibly TRBD1 for D (5 bases). The V gene's germline CDR1 is ENHRY and CDR2 SYGVKD. The CDR3 contains 14 residues. The ends were cut back, 0 bases at V and 2 bases at J, with 7 bases in the middle. This CDR3 is CAISESRGNYGYTF. CDR3 nucleotide sequence: TGTGCCATCAGTGAGTCGCGGGGGAACTATGGCTACACCTTC.